The 30 T cell receptor beta chains reported below all come from one sample, sequenced in a study of early T cells in non-severe SARS-CoV-2 infection. TCRdb reprocessed the 5' RACE reads with MiXCR, giving one entry per CDR3 protein. The table shows roughly 88,000 distinct CDR3 sequences, with 14% occurring only once. The sequencing input was whole blood. These receptors originate from an adult who was a healthcare worker with PCR-confirmed SARS-CoV-2 infection or an uninfected control (not recorded which).

There are a few counts of this clonotype. J is TRBJ1-6 and V is TRBV7-6; tentative D call: TRBD1 (6 bases). Trimming shortened V by 10 bases and J by 7 bases, and 14 bases separated the two germline ends. The germline CDR1 and CDR2 sequences are SGHVS and FNYEAQ. The CDR3 contains 13 residues. The CDR3 coding sequence is TGTGCCACCGGGTCAGGGGAAAATTCACCCCTCCACTTT. This translates into CATGSGENSPLHF.

A few counts support this clonotype. The V call is TRBV15, the J call TRBJ2-3, with D unclear. The germline V and J ends were trimmed by 1 base and 0 bases, with 14 bases remaining between them. The CDR3 totals 17 residues. CDR1 and CDR2 (germline): LNHNV, YYDKDF (reference sequence). CDR3: CATSRVGFGFSTDTQYF. CDR3 in DNA: TGTGCCACCAGCAGAGTGGGCTTTGGGTTTAGCACAGATACGCAGTATTTT.

Comments on this clonotype: Relative to the germline gene, one junction end is altered; a read error may explain this. The rearrangement joins TRBV6-5 to TRBJ1-1, with 11 bases aligning to TRBD1. Germline V lookup: CDR1 MNHEY, CDR2 SVGAGI. There are 15 residues in the CDR3. CDR3 sequence: CASSNSDRGRTEAFF. The CDR3 nucleotides read TGTGCCAGCAGTAACTCGGACAGGGGGCGGACTGAAGCTTTCTTT.

J is TRBJ2-6 and V is TRBV28; TRBD1 aligns across 8 bases. CDR1 is MDHEN, CDR2 SYDVKM, per germline. With 4 bases clipped from V and 4 bases from J, the junction kept 9 bases outside the gene matches. This CDR3 is built from 17 residues. In nucleotides, the CDR3 is TGTGCCAGCAGTTACCGACAGGGGCTTAGGGGGGCCAACGTCCTGACTTTC. It is translated as CASSYRQGLRGANVLTF.

The V gene is TRBV10-3, the J gene TRBJ1-2, with D maybe TRBD1 (5 bases). V lost 4 bases and J lost 9, with 21 bases in between. CDR3 size: 15 residues. Germline V gene data show CDR1 as ENHRY and CDR2 as SYGVKD. CDR3 in amino acids: CAISASTGTPLSYTF. CDR3 in DNA: TGTGCCATCAGTGCATCTACCGGGACCCCCTTGAGCTACACCTTC.

This clonotype was detected only a few times. The chain uses TRBV10-1 and TRBJ1-2, with D unclear. Germline V lookup: CDR1 WNHNN, CDR2 SYGVQD (reference sequence). Trimming took off 7 bases at V and 2 bases at J, with 11 bases between the two ends. The CDR3 covers 13 residues. The CDR3 sequence: CASNLAPNYGYTF. The DNA for the CDR3 is TGCGCCAGCAATTTAGCACCCAACTATGGCTACACCTTC.

This chain uses TRBV30 with TRBJ2-2; D possibly corresponds to TRBD2 (5 bases). CDR1 and CDR2 from the germline V gene are GTSNPN and SVGIG (reference sequence). V was shortened by 0 bases and J by 11 bases, with 19 bases between the two germline ends. The CDR3 loop spans 15 amino acids. The CDR3 nucleotides are TGTGCCTGGAGTGTCGGGTTCCGAGGCGCTAGCGAGCTGTTTTTT. Amino acid sequence: CAWSVGFRGASELFF.

This clonotype was picked up a small number of times. The chain is built from TRBV29-1 and TRBJ2-7; D perhaps matches TRBD2 (6 bases). CDR1 is SQVTM and CDR2 is ANQGSEA in the germline V gene. The CDR3 loop spans 13 amino acids. V shed 6 bases and J shed 0 bases, with 12 bases lying between them. CDR3 DNA: TGCAGCGTGGGACCGGGAGCCTCCTACGAGCAGTACTTC. It specifies CSVGPGASYEQYF.

This clonotype was counted between two and nine times. V gene TRBV29-1 combines with J gene TRBJ2-7; D remains ambiguous. This CDR3 contains 13 residues. CDR1 and CDR2 (germline): SQVTM, ANQGSEA. Trimming took off 2 bases at V and 2 bases at J, with 10 bases between the two ends. CDR3 sequence (DNA): TGCAGCGTTGAAACTGGGCGGCCCTACGAGCAGTACTTC. Translating gives CSVETGRPYEQYF.

This clonotype showed up many times. The chain carries TRBV7-9 and TRBJ1-2; 9 bases line up with TRBD1. This CDR3 spans 14 amino acids. The J segment lost 10 bases and the V segment lost 0 bases, leaving 6 bases of the junction unmatched. Germline CDR1 reads SEHNR; CDR2 reads FQNEAQ (reference sequence). CDR3 in amino acids: CASSLAGTGIFYTF. CDR3 DNA sequence: TGTGCCAGCAGCTTAGCCGGGACAGGGATCTTCTACACCTTC.

This clonotype has just a few counts. The rearrangement links TRBV19 to TRBJ2-6; no firm D call. V gave up 5 bases and J gave up 0 bases, with 17 bases separating them. CDR3 length equals 18 residues. The germline V gene has CDR1 LNHDA and CDR2 SQIVND (reference sequence). CDR3 amino acids: CASSARGAEPSGANVLTF. CDR3 nucleotide sequence: TGTGCCAGTAGTGCTCGTGGCGCTGAACCCTCTGGGGCCAACGTCCTGACTTTC.

This clonotype was recorded a few times. The chain employs TRBV2 and TRBJ2-7; 10 bases align to TRBD1. Germline V gives CDR1 SNHLY, CDR2 FYNNEI. The CDR3 is made up of 14 amino acids. Trimming took 8 bases from V and 2 from J; bases not matched to a gene: 6. The CDR3 region is CASLRTGGTYEQYF. The DNA of the CDR3 is TGTGCCAGCCTTCGGACAGGGGGTACCTACGAGCAGTACTTC.

In its sample, this clonotype was seen a few times. The chain joins TRBV3-1 to TRBJ2-1, with D possibly being TRBD2 (6 bases). V was pared by 1 base and J by 10 bases, with 20 bases between. The CDR3 sequence is 16 residues long. CDR1 is LGHDT, CDR2 YNNKEL, per germline (reference sequence). CDR3 sequence (DNA): TGTGCCAGCAGCCAAGTTTTGGAGACTAGTTCTAGGGAGCAGTTCTTC. Translated: CASSQVLETSSREQFF.

Only a few counts were recorded for this clonotype. This chain links TRBV12-3 or TRBV12-4 with TRBJ1-3; D gene ambiguous. The CDR3 consists of 16 residues. V was clipped by 2 bases and J by 4 bases, with 15 bases between them. The CDR3 protein is CASSLLAGESGNTIYF. CDR3 nucleotide sequence: TGTGCCAGCAGTTTATTGGCAGGCGAGTCGGGAAACACCATATATTTT.

The chain recombines TRBV7-2 with TRBJ2-3; D may match TRBD1 or TRBD2 (5 bases each). Germline CDR1 is SGHTA and CDR2 is FQGNSA. The V end lost 5 bases, the J end lost 4 bases, and 13 bases lay between the germline ends. The CDR3 contains 14 residues. The CDR3 spells CASSRPGRPDTQYF. Written as DNA, the CDR3 is TGTGCCAGCAGCCGCCCGGGGCGTCCAGATACGCAGTATTTT.

This clonotype has at least ten counts. This chain connects TRBV7-6 to TRBJ1-2; tentative D call: TRBD1 (5 bases). The CDR3 has 16 residues. V was trimmed by 1 base and J by 8 bases, leaving 20 bases between them. Germline CDR1 and CDR2: SGHVS and FNYEAQ. The CDR3 nucleotides are TGTGCCAGCAGCTTAGGTCGGGCAGGGAGTGGTTCGGGCTACACCTTC. This encodes CASSLGRAGSGSGYTF. The whole variable domain, filled in from reference TRBV7-6 and TRBJ1-2, reads GAGVSQSPRYKVTKRGQDVALRCDPISGHVSLYWYRQALGQGPEFLTYFNYEAQQDKSGLPNDRFSAERPEGSISTLTIQRTEQRDSAMYRCASSLGRAGSGSGYTFGSGTRLTVV.

There are many counts of this clonotype. The V call is TRBV27, the J call TRBJ2-7, with 7 bases fitting TRBD2. CDR3 length: 14 amino acids. The V gene's germline CDR1 is MNHEY and CDR2 SMNVEV (reference sequence). The trim removed 5 bases at V and 4 bases at J, leaving 8 bases unmatched. The CDR3 protein is CASSPLREGYEQYF. The CDR3, as DNA: TGTGCCAGCAGTCCCCTAAGGGAGGGGTACGAGCAGTACTTC.

The chain carries TRBV5-1 and TRBJ2-3, with D perhaps TRBD1 or TRBD2 (6 bases each). The V gene lost 0 bases and the J gene lost 8 bases, with 16 bases spanning the gap. The CDR3 runs to 15 residues. Germline V CDR1 and CDR2: SGHRS, YFSETQ. CDR3 nucleotide sequence: TGCGCCAGCAGCTTGGCCCCAACGGGGGCGGCTACGCAGTATTTT. Translating it yields CASSLAPTGAATQYF.

This clonotype was seen only a few times. CDR3 nucleotide sequence: TGTGCCAGCAGCTTAGCGGCAGGGATCACAGATACGCAGTATTTT. Amino acid sequence: CASSLAAGITDTQYF. The rearrangement uses TRBV11-1 and TRBJ2-3, with D perhaps matching TRBD1 (5 bases). The CDR3 length is 15 residues. V was shortened by 0 bases and J by 2 bases, with 9 bases between the two germline ends. CDR1 SGHAT and CDR2 FQDESV come from the germline V gene (reference sequence).

The chain is built from TRBV5-1 and TRBJ1-1, with a tentative D call TRBD1 (6 bases). The CDR3 spans 15 residues. Looked up from germline, CDR1 is SGHRS and CDR2 is YFSETQ. The ends were cut back, 4 bases at V and 4 bases at J, with 17 bases in the middle. This CDR3 is CASSPSGGSGTEAFF. CDR3 bases: TGCGCCAGCAGCCCTTCGGGGGGCTCGGGCACTGAAGCTTTCTTT.

The chain couples TRBV5-1 to TRBJ1-6; D ambiguous. The CDR3 runs to 12 residues. V was shortened by 1 base and J by 7 bases, with 3 bases between the two germline ends. CDR1 is SGHRS and CDR2 is YFSETQ in the germline V gene. The CDR3 sequence is CASSLQNSPLHF. The CDR3 DNA follows: TGCGCCAGCAGCTTGCAGAATTCACCCCTCCACTTT.

This clonotype was detected ten times or more. The V gene is TRBV28, the J gene TRBJ1-2; D unclear. Germline loops: CDR1 MDHEN, CDR2 SYDVKM. The CDR3 consists of 11 residues. The V gene lost 6 bases and the J gene lost 4 bases, with 6 bases spanning the gap. CDR3 residues: CASREAYGYTF. CDR3 nucleotides: TGTGCCAGCAGAGAGGCCTATGGCTACACCTTC.

This clonotype has just a few counts. This chain uses TRBV20-1 with TRBJ2-7; 9 bases line up with TRBD1. CDR1 is DFQATT, CDR2 SNEGSKA, per germline (reference sequence). The CDR3 consists of 14 residues. The V segment lost 2 bases and the J segment 5 bases; nucleotides outside the gene matches: 7. The CDR3 nucleotides read TGCAGTGCTAGATCGGGACAGGGTCGGAACGAGCAGTACTTC. Its protein product is CSARSGQGRNEQYF.

This clonotype was detected ten times or more. The chain employs TRBV5-1 and TRBJ1-1; D ambiguous. This CDR3 is 15 amino acids long. The V gene's germline CDR1 is SGHRS and CDR2 YFSETQ. Trimming shortened V by 0 bases and J by 2 bases, and 11 bases separated the two germline ends. The CDR3 here is CASSLANDGNTEAFF. CDR3 nucleotides: TGCGCCAGCAGCTTGGCAAACGACGGAAACACTGAAGCTTTCTTT.

This clonotype was seen at least ten times. The CDR3 here is CASSMVGIQETQYF. CDR3 DNA sequence: TGTGCCAGTAGTATGGTGGGGATTCAAGAGACCCAGTACTTC. The chain combines TRBV19 with TRBJ2-5, with D unclear. Per germline, CDR1 LNHDA and CDR2 SQIVND (reference sequence). The CDR3 has 14 amino acids. V shed 3 bases and J shed 2 bases, with 10 bases lying between them.

The chain joins TRBV28 to TRBJ2-7, with D maybe TRBD1 (5 bases). Per germline, CDR1 MDHEN and CDR2 SYDVKM. The CDR3 consists of 14 residues. The V end was cut by 2 bases, the J end by 7 bases, with 15 bases between. The CDR3 sequence is CASSLGHGCYEQYF. The CDR3 DNA reads TGTGCCAGCAGTTTAGGACACGGGTGCTATGAGCAGTACTTC.

This clonotype was counted a few times. The chain uses TRBV7-6 and TRBJ2-5; possibly TRBD2 for D (5 bases). The CDR3 is made up of 15 amino acids. V was trimmed by 5 bases and J by 4 bases, leaving 17 bases between them. CDR1 and CDR2 from the germline V gene are SGHVS and FNYEAQ. DNA of the CDR3: TGTGCCAGCAGCCCGAGGGTTACCAAAGGAGAGACCCAGTACTTC. Amino acids: CASSPRVTKGETQYF.

In this sample, this clonotype turned up many times. The chain has TRBV7-9 and TRBJ1-1; D is unclear. This CDR3 contains 14 residues. Germline values: CDR1 SEHNR, CDR2 FQNEAQ (reference sequence). Trimming took 3 bases from V and 4 from J, leaving 12 bases between them. The CDR3 spells CASSLKTLGTEAFF. As DNA, the CDR3 is TGTGCCAGCAGCTTGAAAACGCTCGGCACTGAAGCTTTCTTT.

In its sample, this clonotype was seen a few times. The chain is built from TRBV5-4 and TRBJ1-5, with TRBD1 matching 12 bases. The CDR3 is made up of 16 amino acids. V was pared by 0 bases and J by 6 bases, with 4 bases of the junction left unmatched. CDR1 SGHNT and CDR2 YYREEE come from the germline V gene (reference sequence). CDR3 coding DNA: TGTGCCAGCAGCTTGGCGGGGACAGGGGGCTCTCAGCCCCAGCATTTT. Amino acid sequence: CASSLAGTGGSQPQHF.

V usage is TRBV6-6 and J usage is TRBJ2-1; D gene unclear. Germline V gene data show CDR1 as MNHNY and CDR2 as SVGAGI (reference sequence). V was cut by 7 bases and J by 5 bases, with 18 bases left in between. The CDR3 extends over 15 amino acids. The CDR3 nucleotides are TGTGCCAGCACGCTACGGCCAGTAAGGGACAATGAGCAGTTCTTC. Protein sequence: CASTLRPVRDNEQFF.